The following is a T cell receptor beta chain sequence with its context. Trimming removed 2 bases from V and 8 bases from J; junction bases left unmatched: 8. The germline V gene encodes CDR1 SQVTM and CDR2 ANQGSEA. CDR3 size: 13 residues. The sample originates from a study of cytotoxic CD8 clonotypes in ibrutinib-treated CLL. Deep sequencing aimed at 1 in 200,000 to 1 in 1 million T cells' resolution. TCRdb keeps only in-frame clones here, not all; method: immunoSEQ multiplex PCR. The sample has under 300,000 clones, approximately 76% seen once. The receptor's source is a human donor with chronic lymphocytic leukemia. V gene TRBV29-1 combines with J gene TRBJ1-2, with 7 nucleotides matching TRBD1. This sample comprised PBMCs, obtained at disease progression, from a patient treated with ibrutinib. The DNA of the CDR3 is TGCAGCGTTGAAAAGAGACAGGGAGGAGGCTACACCTTC. Amino acid sequence: CSVEKRQGGGYTF.